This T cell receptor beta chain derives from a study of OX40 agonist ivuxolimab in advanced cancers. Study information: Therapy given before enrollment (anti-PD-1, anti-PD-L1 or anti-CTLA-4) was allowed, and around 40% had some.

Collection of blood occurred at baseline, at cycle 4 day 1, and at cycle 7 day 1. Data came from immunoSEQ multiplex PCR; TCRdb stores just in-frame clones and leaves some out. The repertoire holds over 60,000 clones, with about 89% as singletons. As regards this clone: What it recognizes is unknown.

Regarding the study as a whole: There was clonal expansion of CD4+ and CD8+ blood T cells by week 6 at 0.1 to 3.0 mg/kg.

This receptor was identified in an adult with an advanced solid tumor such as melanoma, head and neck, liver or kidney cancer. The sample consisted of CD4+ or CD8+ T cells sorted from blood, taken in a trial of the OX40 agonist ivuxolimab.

CDR3 sequence (DNA): TGTGCCAGCAGCTTAGAGGTGACTGAAGCTTTCTTT. Translated: CASSLEVTEAFF. The chain carries TRBV7-3 and TRBJ1-1, with no clear D. The CDR3 length is 12 residues. V was shortened by 2 bases and J by 5 bases, with 6 bases between the two germline ends. Germline lookup yields CDR1 SGHTA and CDR2 FQGTGA. The full variable domain, completed using reference TRBV7-3 and TRBJ1-1, is GAGVSQTPSNKVTEKGKYVELRCDPISGHTALYWYRQSLGQGPEFLIYFQGTGAADDSGLPNDRFFAVRPEGSVSTLKIQRTERGDSAVYLCASSLEVTEAFFGQGTRLTVV.